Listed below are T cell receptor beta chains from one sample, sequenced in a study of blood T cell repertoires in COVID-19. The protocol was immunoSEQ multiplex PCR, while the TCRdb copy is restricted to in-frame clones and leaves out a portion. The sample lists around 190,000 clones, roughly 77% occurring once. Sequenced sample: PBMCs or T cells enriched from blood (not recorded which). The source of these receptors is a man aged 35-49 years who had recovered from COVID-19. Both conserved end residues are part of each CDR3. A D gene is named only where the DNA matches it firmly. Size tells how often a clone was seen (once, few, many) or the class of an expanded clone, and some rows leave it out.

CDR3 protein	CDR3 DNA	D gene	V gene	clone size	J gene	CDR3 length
CARGPGQKPPSSNTIYF	TGTGCCAGGGGGCCGGGACAGAAGCCGCCATCTTCAAACACCATATATTTT	.	TRBV21-1	few	TRBJ1-3	17
CASSLANRGGKGYTF	TGTGCCAGCAGCTTAGCGAACAGGGGAGGAAAAGGCTACACCTTC	TRBD1	TRBV7-3	.	TRBJ1-2	15
CATSLSHEQFF	TGTGCCACCAGCCTTTCCCATGAGCAGTTCTTC	.	TRBV15	.	TRBJ2-1	11
CASSGGGGNQPQHF	TGCGCCAGCAGTGGAGGGGGCGGCAATCAGCCCCAGCATTTT	TRBD1	TRBV10-2	.	TRBJ1-5	14
CASSQTGLGRDTIYF	TGCGCCAGCAGCCAGACAGGGCTGGGGCGAGACACCATATATTTT	TRBD1	TRBV4-1	.	TRBJ1-3	15
CASSDRESGSPLHF	TGTGCCAGCAGCGACAGGGAGTCGGGTTCACCCCTCCACTTT	TRBD1	TRBV6-5	.	TRBJ1-6	14
CASSPNREGTEAFF	TGTGCCAGCTCACCAAACAGGGAAGGCACTGAAGCTTTCTTT	.	TRBV18	once	TRBJ1-1	14
CASLGLAKISYEQYF	TGTGCCAGCTTGGGACTAGCGAAGATCTCCTACGAGCAGTACTTC	TRBD2	TRBV19	few	TRBJ2-7	15
CASSPGDSIETQYF	TGCGCCAGCAGCCCGGGGGACTCTATAGAGACCCAGTACTTC	.	TRBV4-1	once	TRBJ2-5	14
CASSLGDTYEQYF	TGCGCCAGCAGCTTGGGGGACACCTACGAGCAGTACTTC	.	TRBV5-1	.	TRBJ2-7	13
CASSKQGLGNTEAFF	TGTGCCAGCAGCAAACAGGGGTTGGGGAACACTGAAGCTTTCTTT	TRBD1	TRBV28	once	TRBJ1-1	15
CASSLRPTGGNYGYTF	TGTGCCAGCAGTTTACGTCCGACAGGGGGAAACTATGGCTACACCTTC	TRBD1	TRBV27	.	TRBJ1-2	16
CATSDLWDRGHTEAFF	TGTGCCACCAGTGATTTGTGGGACAGGGGGCATACTGAAGCTTTCTTT	TRBD1	TRBV24-1	.	TRBJ1-1	16
CASSQGRTAISYNEQFF	TGCGCCAGCAGCCAGGGTCGGACAGCCATCTCCTACAATGAGCAGTTCTTC	.	TRBV4-1	.	TRBJ2-1	17
CASSLRDTAITEAFF	TGTGCCAGCAGTCTCCGGGACACCGCAATCACTGAAGCTTTCTTT	.	TRBV27	.	TRBJ1-1	15
CATSDTRGGDTEAFF	TGTGCCACCAGTGATACCCGAGGGGGTGACACTGAAGCTTTCTTT	.	TRBV24-1	.	TRBJ1-1	15
CSVESSASEQFF	TGCAGCGTTGAGTCTAGCGCGAGTGAGCAGTTCTTC	.	TRBV29-1	few	TRBJ2-1	12
CASSQGTGYSGNTIYF	TGTGCCAGCAGCCAGGGTACAGGGTACTCTGGAAACACCATATATTTT	.	TRBV3-1/TRBV3-2	.	TRBJ1-3	16
CASSVEDSFNYEQYF	TGTGCCAGCAGCGTAGAGGACTCCTTCAACTACGAGCAGTACTTC	.	TRBV9	.	TRBJ2-7	15
CATNRNRDYYEQYF	TGTGCCACCAACCGAAACAGGGATTACTACGAGCAGTACTTC	.	TRBV6-5	.	TRBJ2-7	14
CASSLQTSGEQFF	TGTGCCAGCAGCCTCCAGACCAGCGGGGAGCAGTTCTTC	.	TRBV11-3	.	TRBJ2-1	13
CASSQESSGRGDEQYF	TGTGCCAGCAGCCAAGAGTCCAGCGGGAGAGGCGACGAGCAGTACTTC	TRBD2	TRBV3-1/TRBV3-2	.	TRBJ2-7	16
CASSGTGGWETQYF	TGTGCCAGCAGTGGGACAGGGGGCTGGGAGACCCAGTACTTC	TRBD1	TRBV2	.	TRBJ2-5	14
CASSLRGSNQPQHF	TGTGCCAGCAGCTTACGGGGAAGCAATCAGCCCCAGCATTTT	.	TRBV7-9	.	TRBJ1-5	14
CASSIISRDEAFF	TGTGCCAGTAGTATTATCAGCAGGGATGAAGCTTTCTTT	.	TRBV19	.	TRBJ1-1	13
CASSSQETYYGYTF	TGTGCCAGCAGTTCACAGGAGACTTACTATGGCTACACCTTC	.	TRBV7-3	once	TRBJ1-2	14
CASSGTGFGEKLFF	TGCGCCAGCAGCGGGACAGGGTTCGGGGAAAAACTGTTTTTT	TRBD1	TRBV5-1	.	TRBJ1-4	14
CASGRAGNTIYF	TGTGCCAGCGGGAGGGCCGGAAACACCATATATTTT	.	TRBV9	.	TRBJ1-3	12
CASARAQGIREKLFF	TGTGCCAGTGCCCGAGCGCAGGGTATACGTGAAAAACTGTTTTTT	.	TRBV19	few	TRBJ1-4	15
CAGRSSGANVLTF	TGTGCCGGTCGGTCTTCTGGGGCCAACGTCCTGACTTTC	.	TRBV2	few	TRBJ2-6	13
CASSSPTLGGNTIYF	TGTGCCAGCAGTTCCCCGACTCTTGGTGGAAACACCATATATTTT	.	TRBV6-5	.	TRBJ1-3	15
CASSPPVANTGELFF	TGTGCCAGCAGCCCCCCGGTCGCGAACACCGGGGAGCTGTTTTTT	.	TRBV9	few	TRBJ2-2	15
CASTGAGSPLHF	TGTGCCAGTACAGGGGCCGGTTCACCCCTCCACTTT	TRBD1	TRBV7-9	.	TRBJ1-6	12
CASKRTSGGLMGSETQYF	TGTGCCAGTAAAAGGACTAGCGGGGGCCTCATGGGGTCAGAGACCCAGTACTTC	TRBD2	TRBV27	.	TRBJ2-5	18
CSVVRGFKEQFF	TGCAGCGTTGTGCGGGGGTTTAAAGAGCAGTTCTTC	TRBD2	TRBV29-1	once	TRBJ2-1	12
CASSPGLMNTEAFF	TGTGCCAGCAGCCCCGGTTTGATGAACACTGAAGCTTTCTTT	.	TRBV7-2	once	TRBJ1-1	14
CASSTAPGSYNSPLHF	TGTGCCAGCAGCACCGCCCCGGGCTCCTATAATTCACCCCTCCACTTT	.	TRBV9	.	TRBJ1-6	16
CASSVGRGLYNEQFF	TGTGCCAGCAGCGTAGGGCGAGGGCTATACAATGAGCAGTTCTTC	.	TRBV9	once	TRBJ2-1	15
CASSEGTGESPLHF	TGTGCCAGCAGTGAAGGGACAGGGGAATCACCCCTCCACTTT	TRBD1	TRBV6-1	.	TRBJ1-6	14
CASSQDFGYETAKGGELFF	TGCGCCAGCAGCCAAGATTTTGGGTACGAAACGGCGAAGGGGGGGGAGCTGTTTTTT	.	TRBV4-1	.	TRBJ2-2	19